This record concerns one T cell receptor beta chain sequence. The antigen is not known. These data belong to a study of OX40 agonist ivuxolimab in advanced cancers. Study in general: One hepatocellular carcinoma and a couple of cutaneous melanoma patients partially responded. Study findings and constraints: By week 6 at 0.1 to 3.0 mg/kg, blood CD4+ and CD8+ T cells had expanded clonally.

Trimming left V 5 bases short and J 0 bases short, with 14 bases between. CDR3 length equals 15 residues. Germline V gene data show CDR1 as SEHNR and CDR2 as FQNEAQ (reference sequence). TCRdb's table, derived via immunoSEQ multiplex PCR, lists solely in-frame clones and lacks some. Among roughly 65,000 clones listed, about 82% were seen once. This TCR was sampled from an adult with an advanced solid tumor such as melanoma, head and neck, liver or kidney cancer. The source was CD4+ or CD8+ T cells sorted from blood, collected in a trial of the OX40 agonist ivuxolimab. This sequence joins TRBV7-9 and TRBJ2-7; D uncertain. The CDR3 DNA reads TGTGCCAGCAGCCCTTTCGGCACGAGCTCCTACGAGCAGTACTTC. Translation: CASSPFGTSSYEQYF.